Below, 12 T cell receptor delta chains from the same sample are listed, as sequenced in a study of γδ T cells in repeated Plasmodium falciparum infection. TCRdb ran CATT on the multiplex PCR reads. The sample lists 53,000 or so delta-chain clones, roughly 1.9% occurring once. Gammadelta T cells were flow-sorted from PBMC into Vgamma9/Vdelta2+ and Vdelta2-negative populations for bulk analysis. Material: gamma-delta T cells from blood. These receptors originate from a pool of human donors (malaria-infected and uninfected, not separated).

This clone was observed a few times. The TCRdb protein, from a much larger clone, departs from this DNA's translation at residue 15, likely by read error; the protein shown derives from the DNA. V usage is TRDV1 and J usage is TRDJ3; the match to TRDD3 covers 7 bases. TCRdb is silent on the J gene; assignment here came from matching the DNA to germline. CDR3 length: 21 residues. Germline loops: CDR1 TSWWSYY, CDR2 QGS. The DNA for the CDR3 is TGTGCTCTTGGTAATTATGCGTGGGGGACTCCGAGCTCCTGGGGCACCCGACAGATGTTTTTC. Its protein product is CALGNYAWGTPSSWGTRQMFF.

To note about this clone: Only one base separates this from a far larger clonotype, so it likely reflects a read error. The same CDR3 arises from other DNA sequences in this sample as well. This chain uses TRDV1 with TRDJ3; the match to TRDD3 covers 11 bases. TCRdb records no J gene; here it was assigned by comparing the DNA to germline. Per the germline V gene, CDR1 is TSWWSYY and CDR2 is QGS. The CDR3 extends over 22 amino acids. The CDR3 DNA reads as TGCGCTCTTGGGCGAACGTGGGGGATACGCGTTTCGAGCTCCTGGGACACCCGACAGATGTTTTTC. Its translation: CALGRTWGIRVSSSWDTRQMFF.

This clone showed up just a few times. This likely stems from a read error, as it lies one base from a far larger clone. The same CDR3 can be traced to other DNA sequences in this sample. The rearrangement joins TRAV38-2/DV8 to TRDJ1; D perhaps matches TRDD3 (6 bases). Looked up from germline, CDR1 is TSESDYY and CDR2 is QEAYKQQN. This CDR3 comprises 13 residues. CDR3 region: CAYRGYYTDKLIF. The CDR3 region has the DNA TGTGCTTATAGGGGATACTACACCGACAAACTCATCTTT.

This clone was seen only a few times. TCRdb pairs this DNA with a much larger clone's protein that differs at residues 6 and 12, likely a read error; the protein shown was translated from the DNA. No J gene was assigned, while the V gene was called as TRAV38-2/DV8; the D call in the table, TRDD3, was not verified against the DNA. Germline-derived CDR1 and CDR2 are TSESDYY and QEAYKQQN. The CDR3 consists of 20 residues. CDR3 DNA: TGTGCTTACGGAGGGAACCTTCCTATGGCCATGAGCTGGGGGATACGAAGGCTCATCTTT. Translating gives CAYGGNLPMAMSWGIRRLIF.

Comment on this clone: TCRdb shows a much larger clone's protein in place of this DNA's translation, and the two differ at residue 13, likely through a read error; the protein shown is translated from the DNA. This chain joins TRDV1 and TRDJ1; 9 bases align to TRDD2. The J gene was not available in TCRdb and was assigned here by matching the DNA to germline segments. The germline V gene has CDR1 TSWWSYY and CDR2 QGS. The V gene end was trimmed by 3 bases and the J gene end by 0 bases; junction bases not matched to a gene: 23. CDR3 length equals 22 residues. The CDR3 coding sequence is TGTGCTCTTGGGGACGGGGCCTTCCTACGTCGTTGGGAGCCACTGTACACCGATAAACTCATCTTT. It encodes CALGDGAFLRRWEPLYTDKLIF.

With regard to this clone: A far larger clone is one nucleotide away, so this likely arose from a read error. Other DNA sequences in the sample encode the same CDR3. The CDR3 nucleotides are TGTGCTCTTGGGGAACTTAAAGTACTAGAGCCATTACCCCGCGTACGCATCTACACCGATAAACTCATCTTT. Translation: CALGELKVLEPLPRVRIYTDKLIF. The genes are TRDV1 and TRDJ1; D unclear. CDR1 and CDR2 from the germline V gene are TSWWSYY and QGS. The CDR3 spans 24 residues. Deletions cut 0 bases from V and 0 bases from J, with 35 bases between.

This clone was seen only a few times. The mismatch at residue 3 between this DNA's translation and the TCRdb protein of a much larger clone likely reflects a read error; the protein shown is translated from the DNA. CDR3 sequence: CASDTLDGSWDTRQMFF. The CDR3 nucleotides read TGTGCCAGTGACACCTTAGACGGCTCCTGGGACACCCGACAGATGTTTTTC. The chain uses TRDV2 and TRDJ3, with D hard to call. Assignment of the J gene here rests on matching the DNA to germline, because TCRdb gives none. The CDR3 extends over 17 amino acids. The germline CDR1 and CDR2 sequences are GEAIGNYY and EKD.

A note on this clone: A far bigger clonotype differs at one base, so this is likely a read error. Called V gene: TRDV1; the J gene was not called; the table's D call of TRDD3 was not tested on the DNA. CDR1 and CDR2 (germline): TSWWSYY, QGS. This CDR3 comprises 16 residues. The CDR3 spells CALGEVFGGYVDKLIF. In DNA form, the CDR3 reads TGTGCTCTTGGGGAAGTCTTCGGGGGATACGTCGATAAACTCATCTTC.

Remarks on this clone: Translating this DNA gives a protein that differs at residue 23 from the TCRdb one, which belongs to a much larger clone; a read error is likely, and the protein shown is this translation. The chain has TRDV3 and TRDJ1; 9 positions agree with TRDD3. The J gene comes from matching the DNA to germline here; TCRdb lacks it. The germline V gene encodes CDR1 TVYSNPD and CDR2 GDNSRS (reference sequence). The CDR3 has 26 amino acids. In nucleotides, the CDR3 is TGTGCATACGGATCCTTCCTTAAGCCCCTGTTACTGGGGGACCCCGAATATCCCCCCACTGTTTATAGACTCATCTTT. Amino acid sequence: CAYGSFLKPLLLGDPEYPPTVYRLIF.

In its sample, this clone was seen many times. One end of the junction does not line up with germline, which may come from a read error. Other nucleotide sequences from this sample produce the same CDR3. The chain combines TRDV1 with TRDJ2; D may be TRDD3 (8 bases). Matching the DNA to germline supplied the J gene, which TCRdb does not give. The germline V gene encodes CDR1 TSWWSYY and CDR2 QGS. The CDR3 length is 23 residues. CDR3 protein: CALGAMAFLHFTGGPALTAQLFF. Here the CDR3 DNA reads TGTGCTCTTGGGGCGATGGCCTTCCTCCACTTCACTGGGGGTCCCGCTTTGACAGCGCAACTCTTCTTT.

As regards this clone: The translation of this DNA and the TCRdb protein of a much larger clone differ at residue 16, probably owing to a read error; the protein shown here is translated from the DNA. The chain links TRDV1 to TRDJ1; D possibly corresponds to TRDD3 (7 bases). No J gene was available from TCRdb, and it was assigned here by a germline match of the DNA. Germline V gives CDR1 TSWWSYY, CDR2 QGS. The CDR3 runs 23 residues. V was clipped by 1 base and J by 0 bases, with 33 bases between them. The chain's CDR3 is CALGEQLLRPSNYWGPYTDKLIF. The DNA of the CDR3 is TGTGCTCTTGGGGAACAGCTCCTACGCCCATCAAATTACTGGGGACCGTACACCGATAAACTCATCTTT.

This clone appeared a few times. TCRdb shows a much larger clone's protein in place of this DNA's translation, and the two differ at residue 3, likely through a read error; the protein shown is translated from the DNA. V gene TRDV3 combines with J gene TRDJ1, with 11 bases lining up with TRDD3. Germline V gives CDR1 TVYSNPD, CDR2 GDNSRS (reference sequence). Trimming removed 5 bases from V and 5 bases from J; junction bases left unmatched: 10. This CDR3 comprises 14 residues. The CDR3 bases are TGTGCCATACTCTGGGGGATACCTCCGGATAAACTCATCTTT. It specifies CAILWGIPPDKLIF. Filled out from reference TRDV3 and TRDJ1, the complete variable domain reads CDKVTQSSPDQTVASGSEVVLLCTYDTVYSNPDLFWYRIRPDYSFQFVFYGDNSRSEGADFTQGRFSVKHILTQKAFHLVISPVRTEDSATYYCAILWGIPPDKLIFGKGTRVTVEP.